This T cell receptor beta chain stems from a study of blood T cell repertoires in COVID-19. The wider study: Samples representing acute and convalescent COVID-19 were sourced from the United States, Italy and Spain. PBMCs, B-cell-depleted T cells, or T cells provided the cDNA or gDNA that made up the material.

As originally analysed: Amplification of reference gene primers was used by the study to estimate nucleated cell counts. This table comes from immunoSEQ multiplex PCR, and its TCRdb copy is limited to in-frame clones, with some not included. That table furnishes V, J and clone size, whereas the DNA furnished D and trimming. The repertoire has some 110,000 clones, roughly 78% of them found once; the top ten carry 16%. This clone was seen once. The sequencing input was peripheral blood. The sequence derives from a man between 60 and 75 years old with active or convalescent COVID-19.

The CDR3 loop is CASSYGLADSYNEQFF. CDR3 nucleotides: TGTGCCAGCAGCTACGGACTAGCGGATTCCTACAATGAGCAGTTCTTC. The chain is built from TRBV5-4 and TRBJ2-1; 10 bases agree with TRBD2. Germline CDR1 and CDR2: SGHNT and YYREEE (reference sequence). V shed 3 bases, J shed 1 base, and the junction held 4 bases outside the gene matches. This CDR3 spans 16 amino acids.